One T cell receptor (beta chain) is described in this entry. The data are from a study of long-term antiretroviral therapy in people with HIV. This CDR3 is 15 amino acids long. V shed 2 bases and J shed 0 bases, with 8 bases lying between them. From germline, CDR1 is SGHNT and CDR2 YENEEA. Survey-level resolution applied to immunoSEQ assay v3.0. Clones were sequenced by immunoSEQ multiplex PCR, and TCRdb holds only the in-frame ones, with some missing. The data show tens of thousands of clones, with approximately 79% seen just once and roughly a tenth held by the top ten. This TCR came from a woman aged 40 to 55 with HIV. The specimen was unsorted PBMCs, collected 4.1 years after starting antiretroviral therapy. This chain connects TRBV11-3 to TRBJ2-1; no clear D gene. The CDR3 protein is CASSLLPSSYNEQFF. The CDR3 DNA is TGTGCCAGCAGCTTACTCCCGAGCTCCTACAATGAGCAGTTCTTC.